This T cell receptor beta chain was observed in a study of T cell repertoires and HLA-DP antigens. As to this clone: The target antigen is unknown.

The primer mix covered 54 TRBV segments and 13 TRBJ segments. Generated by immunoSEQ multiplex PCR, the TCRdb table keeps only in-frame clones and is missing some. The sample yields over 60,000 clones, about four fifths seen once. Per the germline V gene, CDR1 is MGHDK and CDR2 is SYGVNS. This CDR3 comprises 15 residues. The ends were cut back, 6 bases at V and 4 bases at J, with 15 bases in the middle. This chain joins TRBV25-1 and TRBJ2-2, with a tentative D call TRBD1 (6 bases). The material sequenced was CD4+ T cells from PBMCs. This clonotype was obtained from a man in his 60s in good health and CMV-seronegative. This CDR3 reads CASSTQGSGTGELFF. CDR3 bases: TGTGCCAGCAGCACACAGGGCTCTGGCACCGGGGAGCTGTTTTTT.